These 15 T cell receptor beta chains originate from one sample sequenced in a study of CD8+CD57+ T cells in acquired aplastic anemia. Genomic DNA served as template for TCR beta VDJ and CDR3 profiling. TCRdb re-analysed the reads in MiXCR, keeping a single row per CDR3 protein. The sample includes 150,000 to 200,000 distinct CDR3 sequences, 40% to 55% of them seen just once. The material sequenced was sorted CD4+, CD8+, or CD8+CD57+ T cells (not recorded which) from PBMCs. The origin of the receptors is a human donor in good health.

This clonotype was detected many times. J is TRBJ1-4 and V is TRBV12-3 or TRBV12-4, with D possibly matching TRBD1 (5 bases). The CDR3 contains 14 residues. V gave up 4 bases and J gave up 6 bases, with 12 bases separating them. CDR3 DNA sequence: TGTGCCAGCAGTTCGGGAGGGGTAGATGAAAAACTGTTTTTT. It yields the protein CASSSGGVDEKLFF.

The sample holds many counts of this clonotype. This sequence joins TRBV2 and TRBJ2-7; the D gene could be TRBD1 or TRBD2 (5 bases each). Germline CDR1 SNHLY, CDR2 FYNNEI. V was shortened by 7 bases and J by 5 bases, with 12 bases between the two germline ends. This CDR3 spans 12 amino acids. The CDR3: CASTQGTHEQYF. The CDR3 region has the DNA TGTGCCAGCACTCAAGGGACCCACGAGCAGTACTTC.

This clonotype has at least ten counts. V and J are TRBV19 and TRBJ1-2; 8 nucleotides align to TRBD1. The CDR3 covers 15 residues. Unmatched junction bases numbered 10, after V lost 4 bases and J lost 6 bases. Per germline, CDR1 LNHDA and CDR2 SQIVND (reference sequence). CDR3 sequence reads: CASSTQQGGVDGYTF. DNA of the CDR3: TGTGCCAGTAGTACCCAACAGGGGGGAGTAGATGGCTACACCTTC.

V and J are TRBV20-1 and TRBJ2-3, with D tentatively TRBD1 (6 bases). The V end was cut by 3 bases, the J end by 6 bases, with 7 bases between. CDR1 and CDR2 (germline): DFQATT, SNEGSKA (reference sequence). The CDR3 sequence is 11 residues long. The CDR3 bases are TGCAGTGCTAGCACAGGGGATACGCAGTATTTT. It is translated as CSASTGDTQYF.

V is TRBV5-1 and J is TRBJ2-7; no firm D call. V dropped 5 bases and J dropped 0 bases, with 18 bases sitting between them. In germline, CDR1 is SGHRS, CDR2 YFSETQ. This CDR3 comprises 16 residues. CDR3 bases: TGCGCCAGCAGACAAGGGCTTTCCACCATCTCCTACGAGCAGTACTTC. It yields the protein CASRQGLSTISYEQYF.

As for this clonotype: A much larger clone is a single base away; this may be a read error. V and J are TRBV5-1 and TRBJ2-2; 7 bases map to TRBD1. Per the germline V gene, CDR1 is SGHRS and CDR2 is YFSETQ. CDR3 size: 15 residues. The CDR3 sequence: CASSSTGWNTEELFF. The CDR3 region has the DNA TGCGCCAGCAGCTCGACAGGGTGGAACACCGAGGAGCTGTTTTTT.

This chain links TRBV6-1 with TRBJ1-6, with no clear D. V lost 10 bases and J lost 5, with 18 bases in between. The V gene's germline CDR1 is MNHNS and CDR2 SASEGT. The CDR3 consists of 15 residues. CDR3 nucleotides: TGTGCCACCCCCGAGGTCGCCTTGGATAATTCACCCCTCCACTTT. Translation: CATPEVALDNSPLHF.

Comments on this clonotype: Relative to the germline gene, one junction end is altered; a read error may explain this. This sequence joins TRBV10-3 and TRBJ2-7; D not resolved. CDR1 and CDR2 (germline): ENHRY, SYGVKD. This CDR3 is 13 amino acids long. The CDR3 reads CASSIRAALEQYF. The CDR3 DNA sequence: TGTGCCAGCAGTATTAGGGCCGCACTCGAGCAGTACTTC.

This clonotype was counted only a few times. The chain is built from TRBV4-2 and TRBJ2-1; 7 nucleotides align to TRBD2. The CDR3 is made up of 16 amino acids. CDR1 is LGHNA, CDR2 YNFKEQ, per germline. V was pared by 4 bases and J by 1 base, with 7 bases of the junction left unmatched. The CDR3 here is CASSPHSGSSYNEQFF. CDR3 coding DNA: TGTGCCAGCAGCCCTCATAGCGGGTCTTCCTACAATGAGCAGTTCTTC.

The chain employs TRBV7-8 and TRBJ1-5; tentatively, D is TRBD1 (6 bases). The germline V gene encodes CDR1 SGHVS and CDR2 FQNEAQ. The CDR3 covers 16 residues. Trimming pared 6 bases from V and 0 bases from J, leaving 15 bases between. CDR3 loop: CASRANGGVSNQPQHF. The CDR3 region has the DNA TGTGCCAGCAGGGCGAACGGGGGCGTTAGCAATCAGCCCCAGCATTTT.

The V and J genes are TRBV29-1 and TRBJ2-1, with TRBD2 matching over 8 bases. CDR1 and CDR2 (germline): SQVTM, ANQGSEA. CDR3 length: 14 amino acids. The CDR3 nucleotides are TGCAGTAGCTATAGCGGGACGAGGGGCAATGAGCAGTTCTTC. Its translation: CSSYSGTRGNEQFF.

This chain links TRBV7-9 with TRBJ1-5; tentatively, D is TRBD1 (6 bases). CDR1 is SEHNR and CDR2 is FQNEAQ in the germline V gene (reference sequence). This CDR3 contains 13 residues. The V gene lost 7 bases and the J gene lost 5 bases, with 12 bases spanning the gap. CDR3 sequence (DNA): TGTGCCAGCACACATCACAGGGATCAGCCCCAGCATTTT. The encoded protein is CASTHHRDQPQHF.

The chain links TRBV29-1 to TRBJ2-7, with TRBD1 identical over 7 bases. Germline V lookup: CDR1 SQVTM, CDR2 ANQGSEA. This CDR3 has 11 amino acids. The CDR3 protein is CNVGQTYEQYF. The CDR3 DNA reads TGCAACGTGGGACAGACCTACGAGCAGTACTTC.

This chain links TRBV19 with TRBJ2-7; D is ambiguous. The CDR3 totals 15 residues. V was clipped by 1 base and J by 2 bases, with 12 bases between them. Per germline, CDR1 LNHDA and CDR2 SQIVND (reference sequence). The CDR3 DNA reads TGTGCCAGTAGTATAGGTGGCAGTCGGGCCTACGAGCAGTACTTC. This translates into CASSIGGSRAYEQYF.

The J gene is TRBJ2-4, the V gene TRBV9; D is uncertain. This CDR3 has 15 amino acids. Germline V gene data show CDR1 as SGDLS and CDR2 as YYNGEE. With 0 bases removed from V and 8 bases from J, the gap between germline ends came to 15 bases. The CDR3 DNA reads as TGTGCCAGCAGCGTAGATGGTGACAAATCGGACATTCAGTACTTC. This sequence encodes CASSVDGDKSDIQYF.